This passage covers 29 T cell receptor beta chains from one sample sequenced in a study of T cell repertoires in cytomegalovirus infection. TCRdb fed the reads into MiXCR, producing one record per CDR3 protein. The sample records some 920,000 distinct CDR3 sequences, approximately 31% being singletons. These receptors have no identified antigens. This specimen consisted of cultured CD8+ T cells from PBMCs, obtained from culture after CMV antigen stimulation. The source of these receptors is a human donor in good health (CMV status not recorded). Some clones in this sample may be carry-over from other donors' samples.

The J gene is TRBJ2-3, the V gene TRBV24-1; D gene uncertain. The V and J ends lost 3 bases and 0 bases respectively, with 9 bases between them. CDR1 is KGHDR, CDR2 SFDVKD, per germline. The CDR3 spans 15 residues. The CDR3, as DNA: TGTGCCACCAGTGATCGGGTTTCTAGCACAGATACGCAGTATTTT. Protein: CATSDRVSSTDTQYF.

The gene calls are TRBV29-1 and TRBJ2-7; possible D gene TRBD1, 5 bases. CDR3 length: 11 residues. V was pared by 3 bases and J by 7 bases, with 10 bases between. The V gene's germline CDR1 is SQVTM and CDR2 ANQGSEA. CDR3 in amino acids: CSVDRVGEQYV. Here the CDR3 DNA reads TGCAGCGTTGACAGGGTGGGGGAGCAGTACGTC.

This rearrangement joins TRBV7-9 to TRBJ2-7; the D is unclear. The V end was cut by 6 bases, the J end by 3 bases, with 15 bases between. Germline V gene sequence: CDR1 SEHNR, CDR2 FQNEAQ (reference sequence). The CDR3 totals 14 residues. CDR3 nucleotides: TGTGCCAGCAGTCACCAGGCGGTGGACTACGAGCAGTACTTC. Its translation is CASSHQAVDYEQYF.

Ten or more counts support this clonotype. CDR3 sequence reads: CASSEWYRSEKLFF. CDR3 DNA: TGCGCCAGCAGTGAGTGGTACCGTTCGGAAAAACTGTTTTTT. The rearrangement links TRBV10-2 to TRBJ1-4; D unclear. The CDR3 sequence is 14 residues long. V shed 1 base and J shed 8 bases, with 11 bases lying between them. Germline assignment: CDR1 WSHSY and CDR2 SAAADI.

This clonotype was picked up many times. This chain joins TRBV27 and TRBJ2-1; a weak D match, TRBD2 (6 bases). Germline V lookup: CDR1 MNHEY, CDR2 SMNVEV (reference sequence). This CDR3 is built from 14 residues. V lost 6 bases, J lost 1 base, and 10 bases lay in between. CDR3 bases: TGTGCCAGCAGCTTTGGGGGGTCCTACAATGAGCAGTTCTTC. Encoded protein: CASSFGGSYNEQFF.

This clonotype was counted between two and nine times. CDR3 bases: TGTGCCAGCAGCGGAGGTGAAGGCCAAGAGACCCAGTACTTC. Its protein product is CASSGGEGQETQYF. This chain uses TRBV28 with TRBJ2-5, with a weak D call TRBD2 (5 bases). Germline loops: CDR1 MDHEN, CDR2 SYDVKM. This CDR3 is 14 amino acids long. Trimming left V 6 bases short and J 1 base short, with 12 bases between.

There are a few counts of this clonotype. The CDR3: CASSPPRADEQYV. The CDR3 region has the DNA TGTGCCAGCAGCCCCCCGAGGGCCGACGAGCAGTACGTC. This chain links TRBV28 with TRBJ2-7; maybe TRBD2 (5 bases). The CDR3 extends over 13 amino acids. The germline CDR1 and CDR2 sequences are MDHEN and SYDVKM. V lost 6 bases and J 5 bases, leaving 14 bases between the germline ends.

This clonotype was observed a handful of times. The chain employs TRBV7-9 and TRBJ2-7; 7 nucleotides agree with TRBD2. The CDR3 runs to 15 residues. Germline-derived CDR1 and CDR2 are SEHNR and FQNEAQ (reference sequence). J lost 2 bases, V lost 5 bases, and 9 bases had no gene match. CDR3 DNA: TGTGCCAGCAGCACTATGAGCGGGATTCCCTACGAGCAGTACTTC. Amino acids: CASSTMSGIPYEQYF.

The chain uses TRBV9 and TRBJ2-5; D might be TRBD1 or TRBD2, each matching 5 bases. The germline V gene encodes CDR1 SGDLS and CDR2 YYNGEE. Trimming removed 2 bases from V and 1 base from J, with 12 bases in between. The CDR3 consists of 15 residues. This chain's CDR3 is CASSVQGRPQETQYF. In nucleotides, the CDR3 is TGTGCCAGCAGCGTTCAGGGACGGCCCCAAGAGACCCAGTACTTC.

This clonotype was recorded a few times. V usage is TRBV11-2 and J usage is TRBJ1-1, with D unclear. The CDR3 contains 14 residues. V was trimmed by 4 bases and J by 4 bases, leaving 13 bases between them. Germline lookup yields CDR1 SGHAT and CDR2 FQNNGV. Here the CDR3 reads CASSYDIGVTEAFF. The CDR3 DNA reads as TGTGCCAGCAGCTATGACATCGGTGTCACTGAAGCTTTCTTT. Together with reference TRBV11-2 and TRBJ1-1, the CDR3 gives the full variable domain: EAGVAQSPRYKIIEKRQSVAFWCNPISGHATLYWYQQILGQGPKLLIQFQNNGVVDDSQLPKDRFSAERLKGVDSTLKIQPAKLEDSAVYLCASSYDIGVTEAFFGQGTRLTVV.

This clonotype showed up many times. J is TRBJ2-5 and V is TRBV7-9, with TRBD2 matching 8 bases. The germline gives CDR1 SEHNR, CDR2 FQNEAQ (reference sequence). The V segment lost 3 bases and the J segment 2 bases; nucleotides outside the gene matches: 14. The CDR3 is 18 residues long. CDR3 region: CASSFLTSDSGGQETQYF. The CDR3 DNA reads TGTGCCAGCAGCTTTTTAACGTCGGACAGCGGGGGACAAGAGACCCAGTACTTC.

This clonotype was counted only a few times. This rearrangement joins TRBV27 to TRBJ2-7, with 12 positions matching TRBD1. The CDR3 consists of 15 residues. CDR1 and CDR2 (germline): MNHEY, SMNVEV (reference sequence). Trimming cost V 3 bases and J 7 bases; bases outside gene matches: 7. CDR3 coding DNA: TGTGCCAGCAGTTTCGGGACAGGGGGCATAAATGAGCAGTACTTC. Residues: CASSFGTGGINEQYF.

The chain has TRBV14 and TRBJ2-7; 9 nucleotides agree with TRBD2. In germline, CDR1 is SGHDN, CDR2 FVKESK. V trimming: 1 base; J trimming: 0 bases; junction bases outside the gene matches: 4. The length of the CDR3 is 16 residues. The CDR3 region has the DNA TGTGCCAGCAGCCAAGGACCTAGCGGGGTCTCCTACGAGCAGTACTTC. Translated, it gives CASSQGPSGVSYEQYF.

This sequence joins TRBV19 and TRBJ1-5; D gene uncertain. Germline CDR1 is LNHDA and CDR2 is SQIVND (reference sequence). The CDR3 extends over 16 amino acids. V was clipped by 6 bases and J by 0 bases, with 15 bases between them. The CDR3 loop is CASRIHPADSNQPQHF. The DNA for the CDR3 is TGTGCCAGTAGAATTCACCCTGCAGATAGCAATCAGCCCCAGCATTTT.

This clonotype was detected a few times. The CDR3 protein is CASRSGGSYGYTF. The CDR3 region has the DNA TGTGCCAGCAGGTCGGGAGGTAGCTATGGCTACACCTTC. The chain employs TRBV5-4 and TRBJ1-2; D is unclear. The germline V and J ends were trimmed by 5 bases and 4 bases, with 12 bases remaining between them. CDR1 SGHNT and CDR2 YYREEE come from the germline V gene (reference sequence). There are 13 residues in the CDR3.

This clonotype was counted ten times or more. The V call is TRBV6-1, the J call TRBJ2-3, with 11 bases aligning to TRBD2. This CDR3 comprises 18 residues. Trimming cost V 1 base and J 5 bases; bases outside gene matches: 11. The germline CDR1 and CDR2 sequences are MNHNS and SASEGT. Written as DNA, the CDR3 is TGTGCCAGCAGTGAAGAGGTGGCACTAGCGGGGGTGTTAGATACGCAGTATTTT. This codes for CASSEEVALAGVLDTQYF.

A few counts support this clonotype. The chain combines TRBV7-9 with TRBJ2-7; 7 positions match TRBD1. The CDR3 length is 15 residues. Germline loops: CDR1 SEHNR, CDR2 FQNEAQ (reference sequence). With V trimmed by 6 bases and J by 0 bases, 8 bases remained unmatched. The CDR3 is CASRNPGQPSYEQYF. CDR3 coding DNA: TGTGCCAGCAGAAATCCGGGACAGCCCTCCTACGAGCAGTACTTC. Looking up the rest from reference TRBV7-9 and TRBJ2-7 gives the full variable domain: DTGVSQNPRHKITKRGQNVTFRCDPISEHNRLYWYRQTLGQGPEFLTYFQNEAQLEKSRLLSDRFSAERPKGSFSTLEIQRTEQGDSAMYLCASRNPGQPSYEQYFGPGTRLTVT.

The chain links TRBV5-4 to TRBJ1-1, with D possibly TRBD1 on 6 matching bases. V dropped 4 bases and J dropped 1 base, with 14 bases sitting between them. The CDR3 extends over 15 amino acids. Germline lookup yields CDR1 SGHNT and CDR2 YYREEE (reference sequence). For the CDR3, the DNA is TGTGCCAGCAGCGGGAGGGGGGCTGAGAACACTGAAGCTTTCTTT. Translated: CASSGRGAENTEAFF.

This clonotype was seen only a few times. This sequence joins TRBV6-2 or TRBV6-3 and TRBJ2-5, with TRBD2 matching 10 bases. The trim removed 6 bases at V and 5 bases at J, leaving 12 bases unmatched. Germline V CDR1 and CDR2: MNHEY, SVGEGT. This CDR3 contains 16 residues. In DNA form, the CDR3 reads TGTGCCAGCAGGGATGGGCTAGCGGGGGACTGGGAGACCCAGTACTTC. As protein: CASRDGLAGDWETQYF.

This clonotype was counted a few times. The genes are TRBV7-6 and TRBJ1-2; the D is unclear. The CDR3 is made up of 14 amino acids. Germline lookup yields CDR1 SGHVS and CDR2 FNYEAQ. V lost 5 bases to trimming and J lost 2 bases, with 12 bases between them. The CDR3 is CASSPGEGNYGYTF. CDR3 sequence (DNA): TGTGCCAGCAGCCCCGGCGAGGGAAACTATGGCTACACCTTC.

The chain is built from TRBV24-1 and TRBJ1-1, with D possibly TRBD1 on 5 matching bases. Per the germline V gene, CDR1 is KGHDR and CDR2 is SFDVKD. Trimming cost V 5 bases and J 3 bases, with 9 bases left between them. There are 13 residues in the CDR3. The CDR3 bases are TGTGCCACCAGTGCAAGGGGCGACACTGAAGCTTTCTTT. Protein: CATSARGDTEAFF.

The rearrangement links TRBV23-1 to TRBJ2-7, with 16 positions matching TRBD2. TRBV23-1 has ORF status, its function being uncertain. V lost 2 bases, J lost 1 base, and 8 bases stayed unmatched. CDR3 length: 19 amino acids. CDR3: CASSQRGTSGGAHSYEQYV. DNA of the CDR3: TGCGCCAGCAGTCAAAGGGGGACTAGCGGGGGGGCTCATTCCTACGAGCAGTACGTC.

This clonotype was detected ten times or more. The chain employs TRBV7-2 and TRBJ2-5; 14 bases agree with TRBD2. Germline lookup yields CDR1 SGHTA and CDR2 FQGNSA. Germline trimming cut 5 bases from V and 4 bases from J; bases unmatched to any gene: 6. CDR3 length equals 16 residues. CDR3 in amino acids: CASSPGLAGAGETQYF. CDR3 bases: TGTGCCAGCAGCCCGGGACTAGCGGGGGCGGGAGAGACCCAGTACTTC.

The chain combines TRBV20-1 with TRBJ1-5; no clear D. CDR3 size: 14 residues. Germline CDR1 is DFQATT and CDR2 is SNEGSKA (reference sequence). Trimming took 5 bases from V and 0 from J, leaving 11 bases between them. The CDR3 bases are TGCAGTGCTCGTGGACCGTATAGCAATCAGCCCCAGCATTTT. It encodes CSARGPYSNQPQHF.

V usage is TRBV19 and J usage is TRBJ2-2; possibly TRBD2 for D (6 bases). The V gene lost 7 bases and the J gene lost 5 bases, with 17 bases spanning the gap. Germline V gives CDR1 LNHDA, CDR2 SQIVND (reference sequence). This CDR3 is 15 amino acids long. CDR3 region: CASMSPGDGTGELFF. The CDR3 bases are TGTGCCAGTATGAGCCCGGGGGACGGAACCGGGGAGCTGTTTTTT.

The DNA of the CDR3 is TGTGCCAGCAGCCAAGGGGTCAGGGGAAGCAATCAGCCCCAGCATTTT. It translates to CASSQGVRGSNQPQHF. The chain has TRBV3-1 and TRBJ1-5; tentatively, D is TRBD1 (6 bases). The ends were cut back, 1 base at V and 1 base at J, with 11 bases in the middle. The germline CDR1 and CDR2 sequences are LGHDT and YNNKEL (reference sequence). The CDR3 runs to 16 residues.

In this sample, this clonotype turned up a few times. The chain carries TRBV9 and TRBJ2-3; no reliable D call. V lost 0 bases, J lost 0 bases, and 14 bases lay in between. This CDR3 is 17 amino acids long. The germline gives CDR1 SGDLS, CDR2 YYNGEE. CDR3 residues: CASSVVGFPTSTDTQYF. In DNA form, the CDR3 reads TGTGCCAGCAGCGTAGTAGGATTCCCCACTAGCACAGATACGCAGTATTTT.

This clonotype was detected many times. The rearrangement links TRBV27 to TRBJ1-2; D possibly corresponds to TRBD1 (5 bases). Looked up from germline, CDR1 is MNHEY and CDR2 is SMNVEV (reference sequence). This CDR3 has 14 residues. Trimming removed 3 bases at V and 0 bases at J, with 8 bases between. CDR3 DNA sequence: TGTGCCAGCAGTTTCGGGGGAGCTAACTATGGCTACACCTTC. Amino acid sequence: CASSFGGANYGYTF.

The chain joins TRBV6-5 to TRBJ2-5, with TRBD1 identical over 8 bases. Germline trimming cut 2 bases from V and 2 bases from J; bases unmatched to any gene: 4. The germline CDR1 and CDR2 sequences are MNHEY and SVGAGI. The CDR3 contains 15 residues. CDR3 DNA sequence: TGTGCCAGCAGTTACAGAGGGACAGGACAAGAGACCCAGTACTTC. Translating it yields CASSYRGTGQETQYF.